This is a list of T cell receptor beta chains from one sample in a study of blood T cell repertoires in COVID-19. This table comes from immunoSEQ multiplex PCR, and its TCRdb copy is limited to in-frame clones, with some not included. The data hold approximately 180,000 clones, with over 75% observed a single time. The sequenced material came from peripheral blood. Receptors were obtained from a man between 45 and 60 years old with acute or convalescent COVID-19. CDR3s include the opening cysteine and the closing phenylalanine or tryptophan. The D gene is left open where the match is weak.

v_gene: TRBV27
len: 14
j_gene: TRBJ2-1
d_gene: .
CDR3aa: CASSTHRQDNEQFF

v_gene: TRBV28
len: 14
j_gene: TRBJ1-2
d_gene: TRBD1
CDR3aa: CASRVQGQGRGYTF

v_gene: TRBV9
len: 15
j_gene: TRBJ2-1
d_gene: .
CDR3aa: CASSGRVSSYNEQFF

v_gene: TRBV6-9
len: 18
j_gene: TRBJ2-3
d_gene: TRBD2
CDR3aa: CASSQRYGLDVNTDTQYF

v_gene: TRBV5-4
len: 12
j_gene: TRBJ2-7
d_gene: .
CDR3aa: CASSFLNYEQYF

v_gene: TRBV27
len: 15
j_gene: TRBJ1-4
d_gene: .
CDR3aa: CASRPRGTTNEKLFF

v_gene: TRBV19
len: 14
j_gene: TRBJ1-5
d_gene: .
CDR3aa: CASRKVGGNQPQHF

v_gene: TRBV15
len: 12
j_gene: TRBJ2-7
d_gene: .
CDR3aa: CATSGTYREQYF

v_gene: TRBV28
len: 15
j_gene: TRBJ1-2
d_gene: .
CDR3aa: CASSPTGKGAYGYTF

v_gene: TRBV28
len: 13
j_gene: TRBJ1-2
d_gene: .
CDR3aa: CASSPPGDYGYTF

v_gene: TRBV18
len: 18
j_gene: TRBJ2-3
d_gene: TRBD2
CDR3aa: CASSPWTSGGAPTDTQYF

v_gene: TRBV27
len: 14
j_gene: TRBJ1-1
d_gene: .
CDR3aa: CASRGGRMNTEAFF

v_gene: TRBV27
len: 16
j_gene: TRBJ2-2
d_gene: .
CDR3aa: CASSLSQLARDGELFF

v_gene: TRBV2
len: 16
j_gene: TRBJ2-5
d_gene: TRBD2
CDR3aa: CASRDLLAGGSETQYF

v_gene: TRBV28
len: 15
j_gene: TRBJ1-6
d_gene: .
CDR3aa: CASRPSFGGDSPLHF

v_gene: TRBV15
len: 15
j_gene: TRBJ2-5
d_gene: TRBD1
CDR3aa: CATRYRGLAEETQYF

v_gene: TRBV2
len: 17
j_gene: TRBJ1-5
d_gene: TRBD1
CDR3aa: CASSYGQGITSNQPQHF

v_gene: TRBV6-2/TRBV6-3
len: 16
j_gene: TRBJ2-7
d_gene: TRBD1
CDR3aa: CASSSTGTGAIYEQYF

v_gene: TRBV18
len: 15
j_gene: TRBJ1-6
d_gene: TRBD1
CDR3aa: CASSLGTGDNSPLHF

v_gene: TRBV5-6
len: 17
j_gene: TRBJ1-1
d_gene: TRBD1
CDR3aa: CASSTSHLQGLNTEAFF

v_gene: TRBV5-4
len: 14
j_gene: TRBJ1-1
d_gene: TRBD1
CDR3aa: CASSIDRGTAEAFF

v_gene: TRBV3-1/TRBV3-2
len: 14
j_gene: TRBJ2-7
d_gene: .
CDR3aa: CASSQREGEYEQYF

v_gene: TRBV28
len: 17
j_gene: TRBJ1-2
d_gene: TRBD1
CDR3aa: CASSSAEPTGGNYGYTF

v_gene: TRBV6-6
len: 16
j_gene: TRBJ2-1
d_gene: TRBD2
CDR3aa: CASSSRTSVSYNEQFF

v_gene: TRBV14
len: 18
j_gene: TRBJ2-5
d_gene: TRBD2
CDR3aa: CASSQTSWRGGHFETQYF

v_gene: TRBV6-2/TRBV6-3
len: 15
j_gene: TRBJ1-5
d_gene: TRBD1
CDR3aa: CASSRRGLNRQPQHF

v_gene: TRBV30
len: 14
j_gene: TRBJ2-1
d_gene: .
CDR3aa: CAWTIVSSYNEQFF

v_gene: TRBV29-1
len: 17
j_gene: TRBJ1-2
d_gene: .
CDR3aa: CSVDAPGTGGRSYGYTF